This is a list of T cell receptor beta chains from one sample in a study of cytomegalovirus exposure and HLA in healthy donors. Sequencing used immunoSEQ multiplex PCR; TCRdb keeps in-frame clones, though not all of them. The profile shows about 98,000 clones, about 80% of them singletons. Specimen: PBMCs. These receptors were taken from a young man in good health and CMV-seropositive. Each CDR3 is given with its conserved first and last residue. The order of the fields is clone size, V gene, CDR3 protein. Not every row has a clone size; where given, it reads once, few, many or a size class.

clone size: once
V gene: TRBV27
CDR3 protein: CASRAGGPNTEAFF

clone size: -
V gene: TRBV27
CDR3 protein: CASSLRLAGYEQYF

clone size: -
V gene: TRBV7-2
CDR3 protein: CASSLLASGGVDEQFF

clone size: -
V gene: TRBV2
CDR3 protein: CASSDWDFEAFF

clone size: once
V gene: TRBV5-1
CDR3 protein: CASSWEGSGPYGYTF

clone size: once
V gene: TRBV4-1
CDR3 protein: CASSQEEGMKEKLFF

clone size: -
V gene: TRBV6-4
CDR3 protein: CASITPTDMYSNQPQHF

clone size: -
V gene: TRBV4-1
CDR3 protein: CASSQMAGQGAFLNTEAFF

clone size: -
V gene: TRBV4-2
CDR3 protein: CASSQVQPSGGRGETQYF

clone size: -
V gene: TRBV6-4
CDR3 protein: CASSPRGDRNEQFF

clone size: -
V gene: TRBV19
CDR3 protein: CASSIFPGTNIYEQYF

clone size: -
V gene: TRBV19
CDR3 protein: CASSIQTGAGNQPQHF

clone size: -
V gene: TRBV2
CDR3 protein: CASRRDRGTDTQYF

clone size: -
V gene: TRBV6-5
CDR3 protein: CASTALPRETQYF

clone size: -
V gene: TRBV7-2
CDR3 protein: CASSATSGGAVEQYF

clone size: -
V gene: TRBV19
CDR3 protein: CASSPLTTGYTF

clone size: -
V gene: TRBV19
CDR3 protein: CASRGSGARTGELFF

clone size: -
V gene: TRBV27
CDR3 protein: CASSGGGNQPQHF

clone size: -
V gene: TRBV6-4
CDR3 protein: CASRRDMNTEAFF

clone size: -
V gene: TRBV10-2
CDR3 protein: CASRLQGSNTEAFF

clone size: few
V gene: TRBV19
CDR3 protein: CASSILPTGLNTEAFF

clone size: -
V gene: TRBV19
CDR3 protein: CASNSHTKGTEAFF

clone size: -
V gene: TRBV28
CDR3 protein: CASSLSGGGGTDTQYF

clone size: few
V gene: TRBV7-9
CDR3 protein: CASSLGGSGGADEQFF

clone size: once
V gene: TRBV21-1
CDR3 protein: CASLHPYPACYEQYF

clone size: -
V gene: TRBV11-1
CDR3 protein: CASNLLERGPGETQYF

clone size: few
V gene: TRBV5-1
CDR3 protein: CASSLAGTGGATDTQYF

clone size: once
V gene: TRBV4-1
CDR3 protein: CASSQDRGLGEKLFF

clone size: few
V gene: TRBV6-1
CDR3 protein: CASSEGQGRSYNSPLHF

clone size: -
V gene: TRBV27
CDR3 protein: CASSPGYDYEQYF

clone size: few
V gene: TRBV6-5
CDR3 protein: CASSYSGAYQETQYF

clone size: -
V gene: TRBV27
CDR3 protein: CASKVRTALDGYTF

clone size: -
V gene: TRBV7-8
CDR3 protein: CASSLVAGLRQPQHF